The rows below give T cell receptor beta chains drawn from one sample of a study of PD-L1 blockade in urothelial cancer. Measured with immunoSEQ multiplex PCR; TCRdb has only the in-frame clones, and not every one. Of about 76,000 clones detected, 85% to 95% appear once; the ten largest clones hold about 0.87%. This specimen consisted of PBMCs, obtained around atezolizumab (anti-PD-L1) treatment. The receptor source for this set is a woman of 80 years or more with urothelial cancer. Both conserved end residues are part of each CDR3. D genes are given only for firm matches. A row's size may be missing; if present it is once, few, many or a size class.

J gene	V gene	clone size	D gene	CDR3 protein	CDR3 DNA
TRBJ2-3	TRBV6-6	.	.	CASRPRGTDTQYF	TGTGCCAGCAGACCGAGGGGCACAGATACGCAGTATTTT
TRBJ2-7	TRBV27	.	TRBD2	CASSFSGSGTEQYF	TGTGCCAGCAGCTTTAGCGGGAGTGGGACCGAGCAGTACTTC
TRBJ1-5	TRBV25-1	.	.	CASSESSQPQHF	TGTGCCAGCAGTGAATCGAGTCAGCCCCAGCATTTT
TRBJ2-3	TRBV30	.	.	CAATDAAGDTQYF	TGTGCCGCAACGGACGCCGCGGGCGATACGCAGTATTTT
TRBJ2-3	TRBV7-9	.	TRBD2	CASSPWGGRSSDTQYF	TGTGCCAGCAGCCCGTGGGGCGGGAGGTCCTCAGATACGCAGTATTTT
TRBJ2-7	TRBV28	.	TRBD2	CASSLGLAGGRYEQYF	TGTGCCAGCAGTTTAGGACTAGCGGGAGGGAGATACGAGCAGTACTTC
TRBJ2-1	TRBV5-1	.	TRBD2	CASSLGLARNNEQFF	TGCGCCAGCAGCCTCGGACTAGCGCGAAACAATGAGCAGTTCTTC
TRBJ2-1	TRBV5-1	once	.	CASSPPADSYNEQFF	TGCGCCAGCAGCCCCCCGGCGGATTCCTACAATGAGCAGTTCTTC
TRBJ2-2	TRBV4-2	.	.	CASSQPTGELFF	TGTGCCAGCAGCCAACCAACCGGGGAGCTGTTTTTT
TRBJ1-5	TRBV27	.	.	CASSLSGTRNSNQPQHF	TGTGCCAGCAGTTTATCGGGGACACGGAATAGCAATCAGCCCCAGCATTTT
TRBJ2-5	TRBV5-5	.	TRBD1	CASSSGTGGAKTQYF	TGTGCCAGCAGCTCAGGGACAGGGGGCGCAAAGACCCAGTACTTC
TRBJ2-2	TRBV7-3	.	TRBD2	CASSSSGRDTGELFF	TGTGCCAGCAGCTCAAGCGGGAGGGATACCGGGGAGCTGTTTTTT
TRBJ2-5	TRBV19	.	.	CASSPLLRGTAETQYF	TGTGCCAGTAGTCCTCTCCTGAGGGGGACGGCAGAGACCCAGTACTTC
TRBJ2-5	TRBV18	.	.	CASSPRGGETQYF	TGTGCCAGCTCACCACGGGGAGGAGAGACCCAGTACTTC
TRBJ2-7	TRBV28	.	TRBD1	CASSQGGTGVIEQYF	TGTGCCAGCAGTCAAGGTGGGACAGGGGTGATCGAGCAGTACTTC
TRBJ2-5	TRBV25-1	.	TRBD2	CASSDSSGWLLQETQYF	TGTGCCAGCAGTGACTCTAGCGGGTGGCTCCTCCAAGAGACCCAGTACTTC
TRBJ1-2	TRBV19	.	TRBD1	CASMGQGAQYYGYTF	TGTGCCAGTATGGGACAGGGGGCGCAGTACTATGGCTACACCTTC
TRBJ2-2	TRBV5-6	.	.	CASSLAFGGMAGELFF	TGTGCCAGCAGCTTGGCCTTTGGGGGGATGGCCGGGGAGCTGTTTTTT
TRBJ2-5	TRBV29-1	.	.	CSVVVSGEEETQYF	TGCAGCGTTGTGGTTAGCGGAGAAGAAGAGACCCAGTACTTC
TRBJ2-7	TRBV5-4	.	TRBD2	CASSLGLAGDREQYF	TGTGCCAGCAGCCTTGGACTAGCGGGAGACCGAGAGCAGTACTTC
TRBJ2-5	TRBV29-1	once	TRBD2	CSIAGGRQETQYF	TGCAGTATAGCGGGAGGGCGCCAAGAGACCCAGTACTTC
TRBJ2-4	TRBV19	few	TRBD2	CASSIELAGGNIQYF	TGTGCCAGTAGTATAGAACTAGCGGGAGGAAACATTCAGTACTTC
TRBJ2-7	TRBV18	.	.	CASSPPGLRGEQYF	TGTGCCAGCTCACCCCCCGGACTCAGGGGTGAGCAGTACTTC
TRBJ2-7	TRBV28	.	TRBD2	CASSPLSGSRYEQYF	TGTGCCAGCAGCCCCCTTAGCGGGAGCCGGTACGAGCAGTACTTC
TRBJ1-2	TRBV28	.	.	CASSLASVGENGYTF	TGTGCCAGCAGTTTAGCCAGCGTAGGAGAGAATGGCTACACCTTC
TRBJ1-1	TRBV4-1	.	.	CASRELASTGTEAFF	TGCGCCAGCAGGGAGCTCGCAAGTACCGGCACTGAAGCTTTCTTT
TRBJ2-2	TRBV19	.	.	CASSSAGGINTGELFF	TGTGCCAGTAGTTCCGCAGGGGGGATTAACACCGGGGAGCTGTTTTTT
TRBJ2-2	TRBV19	.	TRBD2	CASSMGLAGLNTGELFF	TGTGCCAGTAGTATGGGACTAGCGGGGCTAAACACCGGGGAGCTGTTTTTT
TRBJ2-1	TRBV6-6	.	.	CASSYVQGRDNEQFF	TGTGCCAGCAGTTACGTTCAGGGGCGAGATAATGAGCAGTTCTTC
TRBJ1-1	TRBV27	once	.	CASRSPGGRDEAFF	TGTGCCAGCAGGTCCCCCGGAGGGAGGGATGAAGCTTTCTTT
TRBJ2-6	TRBV18	.	.	CASSPKGDSYSGANVLTF	TGTGCCAGCTCACCAAAAGGGGACTCTTACTCTGGGGCCAACGTCCTGACTTTC
TRBJ1-2	TRBV28	.	.	CASGPLAPILYGYTF	TGTGCCAGCGGCCCGTTAGCTCCGATCCTCTATGGCTACACCTTC
TRBJ1-3	TRBV18	.	TRBD1	CASSGQGLSSSGNTIYF	TGTGCCAGCTCAGGACAGGGGCTCTCCTCCTCTGGAAACACCATATATTTT
TRBJ2-1	TRBV5-1	.	TRBD2	CASTPGTTYNEQFF	TGCGCCAGCACCCCGGGGACTACCTACAATGAGCAGTTCTTC
TRBJ2-7	TRBV18	.	TRBD1	CASSPPRVEGTGSWYEQYF	TGTGCCAGCTCACCACCCAGGGTCGAGGGGACAGGGAGTTGGTACGAGCAGTACTTC
TRBJ1-2	TRBV10-3	.	TRBD1	CAISRQGSGYTF	TGTGCCATCAGCCGACAGGGAAGTGGCTACACCTTC
TRBJ1-4	TRBV5-1	.	TRBD1	CASSPGTGGQKGSEKLFF	TGCGCCAGCAGCCCCGGGACAGGGGGCCAGAAGGGTAGTGAAAAACTGTTTTTT
TRBJ1-1	TRBV14	.	.	CASSQDRTFLNTEAFF	TGTGCCAGCAGCCAAGATAGGACATTCTTGAACACTGAAGCTTTCTTT
TRBJ2-1	TRBV27	.	TRBD1	CASRSLQGDFNEQFF	TGTGCCAGTAGAAGTTTACAGGGGGATTTTAATGAGCAGTTCTTC
TRBJ1-2	TRBV28	.	TRBD1	CASKGQGDYGYTF	TGTGCCAGCAAGGGGCAGGGGGACTATGGCTACACCTTC
TRBJ1-2	TRBV28	.	TRBD1	CASSLVGQGYGYTF	TGTGCCAGCAGTTTGGTGGGACAGGGCTATGGCTACACCTTC
TRBJ2-3	TRBV27	.	TRBD2	CASNLLPGLAGGPPDTQYF	TGTGCCAGCAATTTACTACCGGGACTAGCGGGAGGGCCCCCAGATACGCAGTATTTT
TRBJ1-2	TRBV5-6	.	TRBD1	CASSLVQGEGYTF	TGTGCCAGCAGCTTGGTACAGGGGGAAGGCTACACCTTC
TRBJ2-7	TRBV15	.	TRBD1	CATARDRGSYEQYF	TGTGCCACGGCCCGGGACAGGGGTTCCTACGAGCAGTACTTC
TRBJ2-3	TRBV15	.	TRBD2	CATSNGGRGTDTQYF	TGTGCCACCAGCAATGGCGGGAGGGGCACAGATACGCAGTATTTT
TRBJ1-1	TRBV6-1	.	.	CATSLGKSGTQAFF	TGTGCCACCAGTCTCGGGAAATCAGGAACCCAAGCTTTCTTT
TRBJ2-2	TRBV11-2	.	TRBD2	CASSPELAGIVGELFF	TGTGCCAGCAGCCCGGAATTAGCGGGAATAGTTGGGGAGCTGTTTTTT
TRBJ2-7	TRBV5-4	.	TRBD2	CASSPGIAGAYEQYF	TGTGCCAGCAGCCCTGGGATAGCGGGAGCTTACGAGCAGTACTTC
TRBJ2-5	TRBV9	.	TRBD2	CASSPGASGSYETQYF	TGTGCCAGCAGCCCGGGGGCTAGCGGGAGCTACGAGACCCAGTACTTC
TRBJ2-1	TRBV5-1	.	.	CASSSQPQGSYNEQFF	TGCGCCAGCAGCTCACAGCCCCAGGGCTCCTACAATGAGCAGTTCTTC
TRBJ1-2	TRBV29-1	.	.	CSVVGTVTRSYTF	TGCAGCGTTGTCGGGACTGTGACCAGGAGCTACACCTTC
TRBJ2-3	TRBV5-6	.	.	CASSLEGRGFTDTQYF	TGTGCCAGCAGCTTGGAGGGGCGAGGATTCACAGATACGCAGTATTTT
TRBJ2-1	TRBV5-4	.	.	CASSLARYNEQFF	TGTGCCAGCAGCTTGGCCCGGTACAATGAGCAGTTCTTC
TRBJ2-3	TRBV5-8	.	.	CASSGQGRGDTQYF	TGTGCCAGCAGCGGCCAGGGGCGCGGAGATACGCAGTATTTT
TRBJ1-2	TRBV18	.	.	CASSPTANYGYTF	TGTGCCAGCTCACCGACAGCTAACTATGGCTACACCTTC